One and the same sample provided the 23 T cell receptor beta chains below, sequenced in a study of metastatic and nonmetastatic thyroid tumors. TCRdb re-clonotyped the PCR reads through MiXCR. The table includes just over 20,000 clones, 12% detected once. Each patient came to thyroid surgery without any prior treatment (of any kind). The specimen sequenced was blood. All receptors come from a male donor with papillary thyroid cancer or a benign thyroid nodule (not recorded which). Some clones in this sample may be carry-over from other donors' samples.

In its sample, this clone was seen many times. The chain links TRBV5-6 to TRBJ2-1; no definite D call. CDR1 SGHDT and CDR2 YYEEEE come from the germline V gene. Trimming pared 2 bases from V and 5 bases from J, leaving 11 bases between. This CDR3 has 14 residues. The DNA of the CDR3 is TGTGCCAGCAGCTTAAGTTTCGCGAACAATGAGCAGTTCTTC. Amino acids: CASSLSFANNEQFF.

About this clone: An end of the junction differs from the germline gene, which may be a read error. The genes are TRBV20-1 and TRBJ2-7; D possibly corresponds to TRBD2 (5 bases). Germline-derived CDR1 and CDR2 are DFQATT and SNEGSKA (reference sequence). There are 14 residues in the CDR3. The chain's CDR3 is CSARDRADSYEQYF. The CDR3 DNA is TGCAGCGCTAGAGATCGAGCGGACTCCTACGAGCAGTACTTC.

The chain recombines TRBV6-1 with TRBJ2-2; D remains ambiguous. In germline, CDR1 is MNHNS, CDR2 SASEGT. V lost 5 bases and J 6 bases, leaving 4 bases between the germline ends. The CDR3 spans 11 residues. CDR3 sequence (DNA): TGTGCCAGCAGTAGGTCCGGGGAGCTGTTTTTT. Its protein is CASSRSGELFF.

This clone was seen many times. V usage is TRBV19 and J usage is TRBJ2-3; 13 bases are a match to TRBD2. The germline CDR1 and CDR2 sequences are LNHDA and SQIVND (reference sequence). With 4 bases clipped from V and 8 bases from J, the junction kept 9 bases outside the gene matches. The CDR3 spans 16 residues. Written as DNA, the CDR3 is TGTGCCAGTAGTACGCGGACTAGCGGGAGCATCGGTACGCAGTATTTT. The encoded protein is CASSTRTSGSIGTQYF.

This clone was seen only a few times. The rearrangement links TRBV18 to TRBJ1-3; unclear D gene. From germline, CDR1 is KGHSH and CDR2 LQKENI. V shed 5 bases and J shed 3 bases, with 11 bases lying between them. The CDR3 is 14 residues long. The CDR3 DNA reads TGTGCCAGCTCAGGTTCGACGGATGGAAACACCATATATTTT. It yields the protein CASSGSTDGNTIYF.

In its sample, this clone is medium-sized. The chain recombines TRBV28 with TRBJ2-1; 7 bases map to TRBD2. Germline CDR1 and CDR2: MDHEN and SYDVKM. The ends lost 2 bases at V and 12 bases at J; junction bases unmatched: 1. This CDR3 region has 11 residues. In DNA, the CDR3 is TGTGCCAGCAGTTTAGGACTAGGGCAGTTCTTC. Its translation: CASSLGLGQFF.

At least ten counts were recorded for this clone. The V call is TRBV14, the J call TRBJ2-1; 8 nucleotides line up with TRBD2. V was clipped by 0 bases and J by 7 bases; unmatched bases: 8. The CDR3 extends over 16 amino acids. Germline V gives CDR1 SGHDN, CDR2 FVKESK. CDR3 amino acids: CASSQDRAGGKNEQFF. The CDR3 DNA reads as TGTGCCAGCAGCCAAGATAGGGCGGGGGGTAAGAATGAGCAGTTCTTC.

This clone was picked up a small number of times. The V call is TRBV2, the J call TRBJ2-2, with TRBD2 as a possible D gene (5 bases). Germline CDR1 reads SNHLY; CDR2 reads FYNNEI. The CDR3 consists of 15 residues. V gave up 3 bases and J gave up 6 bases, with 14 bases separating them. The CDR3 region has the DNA TGTGCCAGCAGTGACGGGAAGGTTGCCCCCGGGGAGCTGTTTTTT. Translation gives CASSDGKVAPGELFF. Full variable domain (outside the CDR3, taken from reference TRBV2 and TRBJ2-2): EPEVTQTPSHQVTQMGQEVILRCVPISNHLYFYWYRQILGQKVEFLVSFYNNEISEKSEIFDDQFSVERPDGSNFTLKIRSTKLEDSAMYFCASSDGKVAPGELFFGEGSRLTVL.

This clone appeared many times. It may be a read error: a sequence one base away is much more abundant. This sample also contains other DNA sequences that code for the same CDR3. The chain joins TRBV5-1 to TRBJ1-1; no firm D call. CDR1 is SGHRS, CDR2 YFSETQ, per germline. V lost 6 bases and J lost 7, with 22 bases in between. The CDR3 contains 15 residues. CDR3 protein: CASNPVGSKIIEAFF. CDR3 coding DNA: TGCGCCAGCAACCCGGTGGGGAGTAAGATCATTGAAGCTTTCTTT.

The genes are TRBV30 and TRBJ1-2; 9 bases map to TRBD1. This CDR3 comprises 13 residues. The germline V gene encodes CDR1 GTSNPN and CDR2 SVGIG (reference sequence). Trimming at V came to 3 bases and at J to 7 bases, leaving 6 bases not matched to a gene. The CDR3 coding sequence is TGTGCCTGGAGGAACACAGGGGGCAGTGGCTACACCTTC. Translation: CAWRNTGGSGYTF. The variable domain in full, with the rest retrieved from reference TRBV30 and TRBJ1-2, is SQTIHQWPATLVQPVGSPLSLECTVEGTSNPNLYWYRQAAGRGLQLLFYSVGIGQISSEVPQNLSASRPQDRQFILSSKKLLLSDSGFYLCAWRNTGGSGYTFGSGTRLTVV.

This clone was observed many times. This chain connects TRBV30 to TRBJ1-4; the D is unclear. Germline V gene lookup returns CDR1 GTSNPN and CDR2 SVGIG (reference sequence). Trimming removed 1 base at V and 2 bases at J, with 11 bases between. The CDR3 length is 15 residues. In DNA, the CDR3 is TGTGCCTGGAGTGACTACGTACGCACTAATGAAAAACTGTTTTTT. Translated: CAWSDYVRTNEKLFF.

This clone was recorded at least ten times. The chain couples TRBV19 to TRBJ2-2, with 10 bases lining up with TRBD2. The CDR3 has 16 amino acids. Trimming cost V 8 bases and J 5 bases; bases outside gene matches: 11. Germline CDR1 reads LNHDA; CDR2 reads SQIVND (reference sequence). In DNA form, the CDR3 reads TGTGCCAGTCATGCCCCCAGCGGGAGGGGTACCGGGGAGCTGTTTTTT. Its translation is CASHAPSGRGTGELFF.

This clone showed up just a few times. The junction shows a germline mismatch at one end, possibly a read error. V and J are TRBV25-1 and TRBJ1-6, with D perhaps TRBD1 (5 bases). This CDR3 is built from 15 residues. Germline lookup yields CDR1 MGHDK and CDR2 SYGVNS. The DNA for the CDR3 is TGTGCCAACAGTGAACTGAGAGGGGACAATTCACCCCTCCACTTT. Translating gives CANSELRGDNSPLHF.

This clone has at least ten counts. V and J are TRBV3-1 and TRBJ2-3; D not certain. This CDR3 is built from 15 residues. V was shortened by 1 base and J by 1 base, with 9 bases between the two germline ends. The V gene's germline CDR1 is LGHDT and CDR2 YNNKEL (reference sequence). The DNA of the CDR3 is TGTGCCAGCAGCCAAGCCGGGCTGGGCACAGATACGCAGTATTTT. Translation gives CASSQAGLGTDTQYF.

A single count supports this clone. The CDR3 sequence: CASSSSGQTTDTQYF. The CDR3 nucleotides are TGTGCCAGCAGCTCGTCGGGACAGACGACAGATACGCAGTATTTT. The gene calls are TRBV7-3 and TRBJ2-3; TRBD1 matches at 7 bases. V shed 4 bases and J 3 bases; nucleotides not matched to a gene: 7. Germline V CDR1 and CDR2: SGHTA, FQGTGA. The CDR3 totals 15 residues.

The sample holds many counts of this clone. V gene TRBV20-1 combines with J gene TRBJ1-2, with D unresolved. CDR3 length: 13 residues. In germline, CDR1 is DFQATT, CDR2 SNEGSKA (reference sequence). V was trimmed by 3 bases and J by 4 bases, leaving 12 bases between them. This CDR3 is CSASQSAVYGYTF. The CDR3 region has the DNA TGCAGTGCTAGCCAGTCGGCGGTCTATGGCTACACCTTC.

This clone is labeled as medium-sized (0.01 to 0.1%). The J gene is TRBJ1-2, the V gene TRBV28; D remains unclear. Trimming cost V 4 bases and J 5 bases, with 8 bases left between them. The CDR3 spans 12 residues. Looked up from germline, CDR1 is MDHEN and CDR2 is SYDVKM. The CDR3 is CASSSGRYGYTF. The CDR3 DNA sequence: TGTGCCAGCAGTTCCGGTCGTTATGGCTACACCTTC.

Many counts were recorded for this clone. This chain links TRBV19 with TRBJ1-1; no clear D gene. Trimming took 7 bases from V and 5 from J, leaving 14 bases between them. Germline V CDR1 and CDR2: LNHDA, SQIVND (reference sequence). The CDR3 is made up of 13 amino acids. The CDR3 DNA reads TGTGCCAGTATCCTACATGGAGGGACTGAAGCTTTCTTT. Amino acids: CASILHGGTEAFF.

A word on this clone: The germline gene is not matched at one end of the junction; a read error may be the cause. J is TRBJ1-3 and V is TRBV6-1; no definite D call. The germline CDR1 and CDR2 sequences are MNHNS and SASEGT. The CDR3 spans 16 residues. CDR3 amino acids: CASIEEVAVSGNTIYF. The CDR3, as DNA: TGTGCCAGCATTGAAGAGGTGGCGGTCTCTGGAAACACCATATATTTT.

CDR3 DNA sequence: TGTGCCAGCAGCACTCAGGGGGCTTGGTATTCACCCCTCCACTTT. Amino acid sequence: CASSTQGAWYSPLHF. The V and J genes are TRBV9 and TRBJ1-6; TRBD1 matches 8 bases. The CDR3 totals 15 residues. Germline CDR1 and CDR2: SGDLS and YYNGEE. The trim removed 4 bases at V and 8 bases at J, leaving 8 bases unmatched.

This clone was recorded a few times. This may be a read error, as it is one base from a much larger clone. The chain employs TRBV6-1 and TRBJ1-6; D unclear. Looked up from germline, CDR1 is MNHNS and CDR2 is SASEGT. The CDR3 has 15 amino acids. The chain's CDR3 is CASNEADGLDSPLHF. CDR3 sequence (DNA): TGTGCCAGCAATGAAGCGGACGGGCTAGACTCACCCCTCCACTTT.

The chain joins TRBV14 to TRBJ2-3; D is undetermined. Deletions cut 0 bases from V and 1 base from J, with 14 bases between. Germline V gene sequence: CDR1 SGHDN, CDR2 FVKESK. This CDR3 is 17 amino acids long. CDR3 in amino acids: CASSQDRAAQGTDTQYF. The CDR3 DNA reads TGTGCCAGCAGCCAAGATCGGGCCGCTCAGGGCACAGATACGCAGTATTTT.

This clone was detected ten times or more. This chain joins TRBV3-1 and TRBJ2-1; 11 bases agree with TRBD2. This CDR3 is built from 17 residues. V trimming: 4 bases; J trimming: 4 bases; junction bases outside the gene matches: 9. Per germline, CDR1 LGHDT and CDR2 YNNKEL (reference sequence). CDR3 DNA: TGTGCCAGCAGCCCCCGGACTAGCGGGTTTTCTTACAATGAGCAGTTCTTC. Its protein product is CASSPRTSGFSYNEQFF.